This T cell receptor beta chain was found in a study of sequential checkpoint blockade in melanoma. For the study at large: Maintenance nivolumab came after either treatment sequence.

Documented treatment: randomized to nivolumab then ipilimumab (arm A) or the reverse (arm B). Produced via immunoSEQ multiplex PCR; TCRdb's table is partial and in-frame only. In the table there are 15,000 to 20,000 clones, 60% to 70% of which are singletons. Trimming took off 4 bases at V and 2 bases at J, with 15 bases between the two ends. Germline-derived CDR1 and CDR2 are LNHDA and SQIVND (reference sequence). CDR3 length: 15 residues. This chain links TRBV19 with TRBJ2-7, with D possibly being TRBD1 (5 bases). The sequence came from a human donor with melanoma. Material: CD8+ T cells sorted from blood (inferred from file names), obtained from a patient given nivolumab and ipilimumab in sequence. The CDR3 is CASSKEKGPAYEQYF. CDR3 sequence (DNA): TGTGCCAGTAGTAAGGAGAAGGGGCCAGCCTACGAGCAGTACTTC.